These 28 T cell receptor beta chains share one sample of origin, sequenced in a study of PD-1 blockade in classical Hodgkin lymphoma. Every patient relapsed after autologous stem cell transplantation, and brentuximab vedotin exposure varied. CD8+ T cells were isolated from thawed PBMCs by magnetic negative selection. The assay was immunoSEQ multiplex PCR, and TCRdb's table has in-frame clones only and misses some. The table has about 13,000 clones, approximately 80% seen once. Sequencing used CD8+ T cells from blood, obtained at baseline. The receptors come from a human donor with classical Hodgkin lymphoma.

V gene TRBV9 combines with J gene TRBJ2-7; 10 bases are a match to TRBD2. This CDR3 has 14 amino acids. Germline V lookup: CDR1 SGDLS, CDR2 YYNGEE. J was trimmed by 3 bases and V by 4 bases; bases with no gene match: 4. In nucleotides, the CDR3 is TGTGCCAGCAGCCCACTAGCGGGGTACTACGAGCAGTACTTC. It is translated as CASSPLAGYYEQYF.

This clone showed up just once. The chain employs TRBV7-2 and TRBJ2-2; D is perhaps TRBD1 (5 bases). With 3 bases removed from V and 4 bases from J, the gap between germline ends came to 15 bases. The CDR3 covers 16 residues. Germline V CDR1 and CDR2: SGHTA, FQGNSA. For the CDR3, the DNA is TGTGCCAGCAGCTTGAGTCAGGGCCTGAGCACCGGGGAGCTGTTTTTT. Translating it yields CASSLSQGLSTGELFF.

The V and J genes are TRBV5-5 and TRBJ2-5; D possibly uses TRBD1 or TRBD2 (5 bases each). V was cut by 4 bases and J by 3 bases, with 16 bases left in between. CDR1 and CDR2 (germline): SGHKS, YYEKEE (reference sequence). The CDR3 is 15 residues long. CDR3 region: CASSHPGMGEETQYF. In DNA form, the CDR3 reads TGTGCCAGCAGCCACCCCGGGATGGGGGAAGAGACCCAGTACTTC.

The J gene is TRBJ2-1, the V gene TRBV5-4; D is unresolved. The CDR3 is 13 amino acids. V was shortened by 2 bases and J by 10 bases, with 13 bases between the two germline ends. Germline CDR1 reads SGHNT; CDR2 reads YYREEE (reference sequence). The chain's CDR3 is CASSFEFGNEQFF. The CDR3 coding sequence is TGTGCCAGCAGCTTCGAATTTGGAAACGAGCAGTTCTTC.

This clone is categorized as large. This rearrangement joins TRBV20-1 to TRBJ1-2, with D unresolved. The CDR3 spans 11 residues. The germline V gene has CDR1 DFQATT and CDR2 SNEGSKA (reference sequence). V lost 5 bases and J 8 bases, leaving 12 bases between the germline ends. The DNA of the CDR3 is TGCAGTGCTGGTGAAAGGGCCGGCTACACCTTC. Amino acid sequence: CSAGERAGYTF.

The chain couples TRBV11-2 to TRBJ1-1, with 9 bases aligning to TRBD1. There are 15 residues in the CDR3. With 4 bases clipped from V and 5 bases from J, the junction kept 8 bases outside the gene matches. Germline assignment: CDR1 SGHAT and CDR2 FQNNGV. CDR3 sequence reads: CASSSMDRGKTEAFF. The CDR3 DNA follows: TGTGCCAGCAGCTCAATGGACAGGGGTAAAACTGAAGCTTTCTTT.

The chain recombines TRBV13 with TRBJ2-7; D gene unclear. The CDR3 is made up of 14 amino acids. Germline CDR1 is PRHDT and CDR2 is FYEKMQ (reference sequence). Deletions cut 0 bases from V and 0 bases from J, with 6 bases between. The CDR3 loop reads CASSLGGHSYEQYF. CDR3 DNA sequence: TGTGCCAGCAGCTTAGGAGGCCACTCCTACGAGCAGTACTTC.

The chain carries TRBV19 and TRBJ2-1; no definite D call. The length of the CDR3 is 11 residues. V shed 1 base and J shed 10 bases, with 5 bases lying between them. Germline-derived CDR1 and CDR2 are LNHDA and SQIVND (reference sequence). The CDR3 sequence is CASSIGGEQFF. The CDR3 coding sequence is TGTGCCAGTAGTATAGGTGGAGAGCAGTTCTTC.

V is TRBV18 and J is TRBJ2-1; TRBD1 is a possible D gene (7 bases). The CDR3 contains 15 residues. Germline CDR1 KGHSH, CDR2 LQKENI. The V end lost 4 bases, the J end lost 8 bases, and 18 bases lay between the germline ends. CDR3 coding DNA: TGTGCCAGCTCACAGGGGGCCGCAATAGCGGATGAGCAGTTCTTC. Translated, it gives CASSQGAAIADEQFF.

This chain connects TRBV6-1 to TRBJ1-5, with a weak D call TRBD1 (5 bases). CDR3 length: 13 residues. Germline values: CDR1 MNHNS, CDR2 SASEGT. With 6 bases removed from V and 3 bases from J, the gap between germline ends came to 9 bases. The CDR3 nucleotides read TGTGCCAGCAGCGGGGGGTACAATCAGCCCCAGCATTTT. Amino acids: CASSGGYNQPQHF.

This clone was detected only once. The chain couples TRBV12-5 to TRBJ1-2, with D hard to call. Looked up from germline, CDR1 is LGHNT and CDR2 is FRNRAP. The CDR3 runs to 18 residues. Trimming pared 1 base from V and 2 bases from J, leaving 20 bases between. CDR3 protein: CASGLGSWESSSNYGYTF. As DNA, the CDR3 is TGTGCTAGTGGTTTGGGTAGTTGGGAATCGAGTTCCAACTATGGCTACACCTTC.

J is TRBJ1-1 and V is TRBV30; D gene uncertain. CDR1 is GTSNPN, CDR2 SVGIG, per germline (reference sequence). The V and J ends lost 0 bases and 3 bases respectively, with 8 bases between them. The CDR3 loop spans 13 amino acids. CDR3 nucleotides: TGTGCCTGGAGTGTAATATGGGACACTGAAGCTTTCTTT. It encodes CAWSVIWDTEAFF.

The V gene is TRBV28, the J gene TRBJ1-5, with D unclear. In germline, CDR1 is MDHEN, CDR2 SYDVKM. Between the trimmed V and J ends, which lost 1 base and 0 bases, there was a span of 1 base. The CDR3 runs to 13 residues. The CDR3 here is CASSLYSNQPQHF. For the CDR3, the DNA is TGTGCCAGCAGTTTATATAGCAATCAGCCCCAGCATTTT.

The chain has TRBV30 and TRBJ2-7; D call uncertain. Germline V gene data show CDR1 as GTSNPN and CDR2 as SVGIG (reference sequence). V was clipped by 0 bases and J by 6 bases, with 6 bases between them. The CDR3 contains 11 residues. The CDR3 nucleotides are TGTGCCTGGAGTGTAACCAGCGAGCAGTACTTC. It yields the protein CAWSVTSEQYF.

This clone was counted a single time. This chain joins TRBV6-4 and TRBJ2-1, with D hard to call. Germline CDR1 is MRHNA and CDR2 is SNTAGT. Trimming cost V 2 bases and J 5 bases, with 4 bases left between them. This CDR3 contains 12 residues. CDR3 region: CASSDDHNEQFF. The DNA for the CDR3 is TGTGCCAGCAGTGACGATCACAATGAGCAGTTCTTC.

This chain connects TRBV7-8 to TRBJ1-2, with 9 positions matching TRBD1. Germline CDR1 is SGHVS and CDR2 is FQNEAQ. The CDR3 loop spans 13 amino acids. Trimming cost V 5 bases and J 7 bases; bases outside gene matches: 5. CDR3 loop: CASSVWTGVGYTF. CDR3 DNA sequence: TGTGCCAGCAGCGTATGGACAGGGGTTGGCTACACCTTC.

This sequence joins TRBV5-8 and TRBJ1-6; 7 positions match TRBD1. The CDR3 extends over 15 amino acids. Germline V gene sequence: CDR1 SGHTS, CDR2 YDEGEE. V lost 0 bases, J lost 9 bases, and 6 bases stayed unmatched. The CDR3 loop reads CASSLVGDRVSPLHF. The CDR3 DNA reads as TGTGCCAGCAGCTTGGTAGGTGACAGGGTTTCACCCCTCCACTTT.

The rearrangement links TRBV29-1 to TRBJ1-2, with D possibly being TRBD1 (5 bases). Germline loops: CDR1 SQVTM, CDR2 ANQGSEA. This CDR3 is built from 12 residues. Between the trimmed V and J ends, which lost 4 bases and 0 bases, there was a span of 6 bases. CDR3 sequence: CSVVGANYGYTF. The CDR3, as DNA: TGCAGCGTTGTAGGGGCTAACTATGGCTACACCTTC.

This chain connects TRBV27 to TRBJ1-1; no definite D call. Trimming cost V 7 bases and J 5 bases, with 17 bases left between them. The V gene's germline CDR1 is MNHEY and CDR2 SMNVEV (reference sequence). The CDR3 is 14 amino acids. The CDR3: CASNPYLGSTEAFF. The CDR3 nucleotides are TGTGCCAGCAACCCTTATTTGGGAAGTACTGAAGCTTTCTTT.

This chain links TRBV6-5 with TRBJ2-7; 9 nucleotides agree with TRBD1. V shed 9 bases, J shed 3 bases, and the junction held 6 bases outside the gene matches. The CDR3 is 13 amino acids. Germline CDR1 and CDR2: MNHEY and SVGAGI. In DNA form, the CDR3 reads TGTGCCAGTATGGACAGGGGTAACTACGAGCAGTACTTC. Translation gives CASMDRGNYEQYF.

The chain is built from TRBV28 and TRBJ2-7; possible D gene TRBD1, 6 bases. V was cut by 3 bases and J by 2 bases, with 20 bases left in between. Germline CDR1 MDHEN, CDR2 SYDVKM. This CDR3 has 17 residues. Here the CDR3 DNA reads TGTGCCAGCAGTTTGCCTCCTGGGACATCGGGGACCTACGAGCAGTACTTC. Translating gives CASSLPPGTSGTYEQYF.

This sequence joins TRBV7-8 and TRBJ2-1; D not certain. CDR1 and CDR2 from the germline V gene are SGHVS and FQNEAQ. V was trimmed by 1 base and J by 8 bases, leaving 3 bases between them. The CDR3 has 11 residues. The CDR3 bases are TGTGCCAGCAGCTTAGGCGATGAGCAGTTCTTC. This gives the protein CASSLGDEQFF.

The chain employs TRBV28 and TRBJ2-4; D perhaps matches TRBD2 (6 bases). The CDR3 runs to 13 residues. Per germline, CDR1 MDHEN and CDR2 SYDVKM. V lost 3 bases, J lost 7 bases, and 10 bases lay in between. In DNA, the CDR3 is TGTGCCAGCAGTTTGACTAGAGCCAACATTCAGTACTTC. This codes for CASSLTRANIQYF. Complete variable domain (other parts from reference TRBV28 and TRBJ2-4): DVKVTQSSRYLVKRTGEKVFLECVQDMDHENMFWYRQDPGLGLRLIYFSYDVKMKEKGDIPEGYSVSREKKERFSLILESASTNQTSMYLCASSLTRANIQYFGAGTRLSVL.

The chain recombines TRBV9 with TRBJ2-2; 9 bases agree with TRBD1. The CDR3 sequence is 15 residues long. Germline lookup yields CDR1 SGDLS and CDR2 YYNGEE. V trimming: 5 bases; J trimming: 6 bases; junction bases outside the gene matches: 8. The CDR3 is CASSRGTGRSGELFF. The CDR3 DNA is TGTGCCAGCAGTCGAGGGACAGGGCGGTCCGGGGAGCTGTTTTTT.

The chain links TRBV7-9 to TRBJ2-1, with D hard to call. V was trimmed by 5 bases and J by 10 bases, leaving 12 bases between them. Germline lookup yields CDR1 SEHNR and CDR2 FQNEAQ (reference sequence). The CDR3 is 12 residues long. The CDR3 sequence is CASSNNRLEQFF. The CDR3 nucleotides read TGTGCCAGCAGCAACAACCGTCTGGAGCAGTTCTTC.

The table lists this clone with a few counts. The CDR3: CASSSLQGGVSPLHF. The DNA for the CDR3 is TGCGCCAGCAGCTCTCTACAGGGGGGGGTCTCACCCCTCCACTTT. The chain joins TRBV5-1 to TRBJ1-6, with 8 bases identical to TRBD1. Germline CDR1 and CDR2: SGHRS and YFSETQ. J lost 10 bases, V lost 3 bases, and 9 bases had no gene match. The CDR3 is 15 amino acids.

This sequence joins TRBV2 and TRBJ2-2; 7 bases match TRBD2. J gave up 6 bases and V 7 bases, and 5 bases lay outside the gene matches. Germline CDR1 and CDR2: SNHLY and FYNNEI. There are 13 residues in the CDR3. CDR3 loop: CASTGAGSGELFF. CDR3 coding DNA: TGTGCCAGCACCGGAGCGGGGTCCGGGGAGCTGTTTTTT.

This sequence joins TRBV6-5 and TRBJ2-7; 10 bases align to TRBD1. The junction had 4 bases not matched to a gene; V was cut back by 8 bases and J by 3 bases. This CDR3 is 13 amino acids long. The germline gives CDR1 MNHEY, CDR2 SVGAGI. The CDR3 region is CASSWTGGYEQYF. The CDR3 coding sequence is TGTGCCAGCTCCTGGACAGGGGGCTACGAGCAGTACTTC.